Presented here are 28 T cell receptor beta chains from one specimen sequenced in a study of somatic mutations in cytotoxic T cells in rheumatoid arthritis. Only in-frame clones appear in the TCRdb table, and some are missing; sequencing was by immunoSEQ multiplex PCR. The data contain fewer than 25,000 clones, roughly 82% of them singletons. Specimen: CD8+ T cells sorted from blood. These receptor sequences come from a woman in her 50s in good health.

The V call is TRBV15, the J call TRBJ2-7, with 10 bases that match TRBD1. V lost 3 bases and J lost 3; bases outside the gene matches: 2. Germline V gives CDR1 LNHNV, CDR2 YYDKDF (reference sequence). This CDR3 has 14 amino acids. The CDR3 DNA sequence: TGTGCCACCAGCAGTAGGGACAGGGGCTACGAGCAGTACTTC. It yields the protein CATSSRDRGYEQYF. The whole variable domain, remainder taken from reference TRBV15 and TRBJ2-7, is DAMVIQNPRYQVTQFGKPVTLSCSQTLNHNVMYWYQQKSSQAPKLLFHYYDKDFNNEADTPDNFQSRRPNTSFCFLDIRSPGLGDTAMYLCATSSRDRGYEQYFGPGTRLTVT.

The V and J genes are TRBV30 and TRBJ2-2; tentatively, D is TRBD1 or TRBD2 (6 bases each). V lost 6 bases to trimming and J lost 8 bases, with 16 bases between them. Per germline, CDR1 GTSNPN and CDR2 SVGIG (reference sequence). This CDR3 is 13 amino acids long. This chain's CDR3 is CACEQGLLGELFF. CDR3 in DNA: TGTGCCTGCGAACAGGGACTCCTGGGGGAGCTGTTTTTT.

The V call is TRBV28, the J call TRBJ2-3; 13 nucleotides align to TRBD2. CDR1 and CDR2 (germline): MDHEN, SYDVKM. V shed 8 bases, J shed 0 bases, and the junction held 5 bases outside the gene matches. The CDR3 runs to 16 residues. The CDR3 spells CASQPGLAGSTDTQYF. The CDR3 bases are TGTGCCAGCCAACCGGGACTAGCGGGGAGCACAGATACGCAGTATTTT.

The chain is built from TRBV7-9 and TRBJ1-1, with no clear D. V lost 4 bases to trimming and J lost 1 base, with 13 bases between them. Germline V CDR1 and CDR2: SEHNR, FQNEAQ (reference sequence). CDR3 length equals 15 residues. The CDR3 reads CASSSTTKGNTEAFF. The DNA of the CDR3 is TGTGCCAGCAGCTCCACAACCAAGGGGAACACTGAAGCTTTCTTT.

The chain links TRBV10-3 to TRBJ2-7; TRBD1 aligns across 9 bases. V dropped 7 bases and J dropped 0; count of bases not matched to a gene: 7. Germline-derived CDR1 and CDR2 are ENHRY and SYGVKD. CDR3 size: 15 residues. As DNA, the CDR3 is TGTGCCATCATAGACACGACAGGGGGCTCCTACGAGCAGTACTTC. It is translated as CAIIDTTGGSYEQYF.

This rearrangement joins TRBV5-1 to TRBJ2-7; D is ambiguous. Deletions cut 0 bases from V and 2 bases from J, with 3 bases between. Germline V CDR1 and CDR2: SGHRS, YFSETQ. This CDR3 is built from 12 residues. CDR3 protein: CASSLDTYEQYF. DNA for the CDR3: TGCGCCAGCAGCTTGGACACCTACGAGCAGTACTTC.

This chain's CDR3 is CASSPGTRLAVGRETQYF. The CDR3 nucleotides read TGCGCCAGCAGCCCGGGGACACGACTAGCCGTGGGACGGGAGACCCAGTACTTC. This chain connects TRBV5-1 to TRBJ2-5, with a weak D call TRBD2 (7 bases). Germline V gene data show CDR1 as SGHRS and CDR2 as YFSETQ. With 4 bases removed from V and 5 bases from J, the gap between germline ends came to 27 bases. This CDR3 is built from 18 residues.

This clone was found once. The rearrangement joins TRBV6-1 to TRBJ2-1, with 8 positions matching TRBD2. This CDR3 is 14 amino acids long. Germline CDR1 MNHNS, CDR2 SASEGT. J lost 7 bases, V lost 2 bases, and 4 bases had no gene match. The CDR3 is CASSESGRGNEQFF. CDR3 DNA sequence: TGTGCCAGCAGTGAAAGCGGGAGAGGAAATGAGCAGTTCTTC.

V and J are TRBV28 and TRBJ2-7; 7 nucleotides match TRBD1. Germline CDR1 MDHEN, CDR2 SYDVKM. The trim removed 4 bases at V and 3 bases at J, leaving 9 bases unmatched. CDR3 size: 15 residues. In DNA form, the CDR3 reads TGTGCCAGCAGTTCCCTCGACAGGGTATTCTACGAGCAGTACTTC. The encoded protein is CASSSLDRVFYEQYF.

This clone was counted a single time. The chain carries TRBV2 and TRBJ1-1, with D unresolved. This CDR3 has 15 residues. V lost 1 base, J lost 3 bases, and 12 bases lay in between. Looked up from germline, CDR1 is SNHLY and CDR2 is FYNNEI. The CDR3 DNA follows: TGTGCCAGCAGTGAAGACACAGTATGGGACACTGAAGCTTTCTTT. Protein product: CASSEDTVWDTEAFF. Looking up the rest from reference TRBV2 and TRBJ1-1 gives the full variable domain: EPEVTQTPSHQVTQMGQEVILRCVPISNHLYFYWYRQILGQKVEFLVSFYNNEISEKSEIFDDQFSVERPDGSNFTLKIRSTKLEDSAMYFCASSEDTVWDTEAFFGQGTRLTVV.

This clone was detected only once. The V call is TRBV7-2, the J call TRBJ2-5; no firm D call. CDR1 and CDR2 from the germline V gene are SGHTA and FQGNSA. Trimming took off 5 bases at V and 4 bases at J, with 14 bases between the two ends. CDR3 length: 14 residues. Written as DNA, the CDR3 is TGTGCCAGCAGCCCCTCCCTCTATGGAGAGACCCAGTACTTC. Its protein is CASSPSLYGETQYF.

The chain has TRBV6-5 and TRBJ2-5, with 8 bases fitting TRBD1. TRBJ2-7 explains the end of the DNA better; the J call may be wrong. CDR3 length: 13 amino acids. CDR1 and CDR2 (germline): MNHEY, SVGAGI. The CDR3 bases are TGTGCCAGCAGCCAGGGGGCCGGCTACGAGCAGTACTTC. This sequence encodes CASSQGAGYEQYF.

A word on this clone: This CDR3 is also generated by other DNA sequences in the sample. This rearrangement joins TRBV5-6 to TRBJ2-7; no clear D. CDR3 length: 14 amino acids. V was clipped by 0 bases and J by 1 base, with 8 bases between them. Per the germline V gene, CDR1 is SGHDT and CDR2 is YYEEEE. In DNA, the CDR3 is TGTGCCAGCAGCTTGGACCCTGATTCCTACGAGCAGTACTTC. As protein: CASSLDPDSYEQYF.

This chain connects TRBV6-5 to TRBJ1-2; 10 bases line up with TRBD1. Trimming took 6 bases from V and 8 from J; bases not matched to a gene: 9. The CDR3 runs 14 residues. Germline V gene data show CDR1 as MNHEY and CDR2 as SVGAGI. The CDR3 DNA follows: TGTGCCAGCAGCCCCCGGGACAGGGGAAGCGGCTACACCTTC. Protein sequence: CASSPRDRGSGYTF.

The chain uses TRBV6-6 and TRBJ2-5; tentatively, D is TRBD1 (7 bases). This CDR3 is built from 15 residues. The ends were cut back, 1 base at V and 5 bases at J, with 14 bases in the middle. CDR1 is MNHNY, CDR2 SVGAGI, per germline (reference sequence). CDR3 amino acids: CASSYYQGGRETQYF. The CDR3 bases are TGTGCCAGCAGTTACTACCAGGGGGGCCGGGAGACCCAGTACTTC.

This chain connects TRBV2 to TRBJ1-5; 11 bases are a match to TRBD1. With 1 base clipped from V and 7 bases from J, the junction kept 6 bases outside the gene matches. The CDR3 extends over 16 amino acids. Germline loops: CDR1 SNHLY, CDR2 FYNNEI. The CDR3, as DNA: TGTGCCAGCAGTGAAGATGGGGGACAGGGGGGCCAGCCCCAGCATTTT. Protein product: CASSEDGGQGGQPQHF.

This chain connects TRBV6-5 to TRBJ2-2, with a weak D call TRBD2 (5 bases). CDR1 is MNHEY, CDR2 SVGAGI, per germline. The CDR3 loop spans 14 amino acids. V lost 5 bases to trimming and J lost 6 bases, with 13 bases between them. The CDR3 sequence: CASSEMGVSGELFF. In DNA, the CDR3 is TGTGCCAGCAGTGAAATGGGAGTCTCCGGGGAGCTGTTTTTT.

The chain employs TRBV4-1 and TRBJ2-7, with 8 bases identical to TRBD1. With 0 bases clipped from V and 3 bases from J, the junction kept 10 bases outside the gene matches. Germline V lookup: CDR1 MGHRA, CDR2 YSYEKL. This CDR3 is built from 17 residues. For the CDR3, the DNA is TGCGCCAGCAGCCAAGAATTATATCGGGACAGGATCTACGAGCAGTACTTC. Translating gives CASSQELYRDRIYEQYF.

This chain joins TRBV4-2 and TRBJ2-7; D may be TRBD1 or TRBD2 (6 bases each). Germline V gene lookup returns CDR1 LGHNA and CDR2 YNFKEQ. With 1 base removed from V and 4 bases from J, the gap between germline ends came to 26 bases. CDR3 length equals 19 residues. The CDR3 region has the DNA TGTGCCAGCAGCCAAGCCCTTCGCGTTGGTGGGGGGCCAGCTTACGAGCAGTACTTC. Its protein product is CASSQALRVGGGPAYEQYF.

CDR3: CASSLPLPSGEQYF. Here the CDR3 DNA reads TGTGCCAGCAGCCTACCTTTACCGTCCGGAGAGCAGTACTTC. The chain recombines TRBV7-9 with TRBJ2-7, with D unclear. Trimming left V 5 bases short and J 7 bases short, with 18 bases between. CDR1 and CDR2 (germline): SEHNR, FQNEAQ (reference sequence). This CDR3 has 14 amino acids.

The rearrangement links TRBV11-2 to TRBJ2-7, with unresolved D. Germline loops: CDR1 SGHAT, CDR2 FQNNGV. V lost 5 bases and J lost 2, with 7 bases in between. The CDR3 totals 12 residues. CDR3 DNA sequence: TGTGCCAGCAGCCGTATAACCTACGAGCAGTACTTC. It is translated as CASSRITYEQYF.

Regarding this clone: The conserved phenylalanine or tryptophan is not found at the CDR3 terminus, so this likely reflects a read error. No DNA is shown, since the ends of the CDR3 on it are uncertain; the CDR3 is the one TCRdb lists. The V gene is TRBV5-5, the J gene TRBJ2-7; the D call TRBD2 from the table was never checked on the DNA. CDR1 is SGHKS, CDR2 YYEKEE, per germline (reference sequence). Termini included, the CDR3 measures 15 amino acids. This CDR3 is CASSLGVGLAGGPGL.

This clone was found once. V is TRBV9 and J is TRBJ2-1; no clear D. There are 14 residues in the CDR3. Germline V gene data show CDR1 as SGDLS and CDR2 as YYNGEE. Trimming pared 3 bases from V and 4 bases from J, leaving 11 bases between. CDR3 in DNA: TGTGCCAGCAGCGGTAGCTCTGGTTACAATGAGCAGTTCTTC. This encodes CASSGSSGYNEQFF.

The V call is TRBV6-5, the J call TRBJ2-4; D is unresolved. Deletions cut 0 bases from V and 9 bases from J, with 9 bases between. The germline gives CDR1 MNHEY, CDR2 SVGAGI. This CDR3 is 13 amino acids long. In DNA, the CDR3 is TGTGCCAGCAGTTACTCGAACAGTGGCATTCAGTACTTC. Its protein is CASSYSNSGIQYF.

The rearrangement joins TRBV29-1 to TRBJ2-1; D gene ambiguous. This CDR3 is 11 amino acids long. V gave up 4 bases and J gave up 0 bases, with 1 base separating them. Germline values: CDR1 SQVTM, CDR2 ANQGSEA. CDR3 region: CSVVSYNEQFF. The CDR3 bases are TGCAGCGTTGTCTCCTACAATGAGCAGTTCTTC.

The chain has TRBV2 and TRBJ2-7; D call uncertain. Trimming stripped 6 bases from V and 0 bases from J, with 15 bases between. This CDR3 contains 15 residues. Per the germline V gene, CDR1 is SNHLY and CDR2 is FYNNEI. CDR3 loop: CASSDSTESSYEQYF. The DNA of the CDR3 is TGTGCCAGCAGCGACTCGACGGAAAGCTCCTACGAGCAGTACTTC.

This chain connects TRBV7-3 to TRBJ2-7; 7 nucleotides agree with TRBD2. Germline V lookup: CDR1 SGHTA, CDR2 FQGTGA. Trimming cost V 6 bases and J 5 bases; bases outside gene matches: 16. The CDR3 totals 16 residues. Written as DNA, the CDR3 is TGTGCCAGCAGTCCCCTCGGGGGGACGCCCGGGAACGAGCAGTACTTC. This translates into CASSPLGGTPGNEQYF.

V and J are TRBV7-8 and TRBJ2-5, with D tentatively TRBD1 (5 bases). This CDR3 is 14 amino acids long. The germline V gene has CDR1 SGHVS and CDR2 FQNEAQ. V shed 3 bases and J shed 3 bases, with 11 bases lying between them. The CDR3 region has the DNA TGTGCCAGCAGCTTTCTGGGGCTAGAAGAGACCCAGTACTTC. It codes for CASSFLGLEETQYF. The full variable domain, in which reference TRBV7-8 and TRBJ2-5 provide the parts outside the CDR3, is GAGVSQSPRYKVAKRGQDVALRCDPISGHVSLFWYQQALGQGPEFLTYFQNEAQLDKSGLPSDRFFAERPEGSVSTLKIQRTQQEDSAVYLCASSFLGLEETQYFGPGTRLLVL.